This TCR beta chain was sequenced during a study of blood T cell repertoires in COVID-19. Trimming took off 2 bases at V and 3 bases at J, with 8 bases between the two ends. The CDR3 runs to 13 residues. Per germline, CDR1 SGHVS and CDR2 FQNEAQ. Some clones are missing from TCRdb's copy, which holds only in-frame ones; the method was immunoSEQ multiplex PCR. Seen here are 300,000 to 400,000 clones, over 80% observed once, and the top ten hold roughly a tenth. Followed longitudinally, the Seattle patients had been enrolled during active infection. The sequence was obtained from a man aged 30 to 39 with COVID-19, enrolled during active disease. Material for sequencing was peripheral blood. The genes are TRBV7-8 and TRBJ2-7, with a possible D match to TRBD2 (6 bases). CDR3 protein: CASSLQGGYEQYF. The CDR3 bases are TGTGCCAGCAGCTTACAGGGAGGCTACGAGCAGTACTTC.